The 30 T cell receptor beta chains below come from one sample, sequenced in a study of cytomegalovirus exposure and HLA in healthy donors. The PCR used 60 Vbeta and 13 Jbeta primers. Here immunoSEQ multiplex PCR was the method, and the copy in TCRdb shows in-frame clones only, minus some. The table lists about 170,000 clones, roughly 80% of them singletons. Sequences were obtained from PBMCs. The receptors derive from a male donor in good health and CMV-seronegative.

The chain combines TRBV7-8 with TRBJ2-7, with 8 bases lining up with TRBD2. J lost 3 bases, V lost 6 bases, and 19 bases had no gene match. This CDR3 is built from 18 residues. Germline values: CDR1 SGHVS, CDR2 FQNEAQ. The CDR3 is CASSTTRGGRRVRYEQYF. The CDR3 nucleotides read TGTGCCAGCAGTACAACCCGCGGGGGGCGAAGGGTGCGCTACGAGCAGTACTTC.

This sequence joins TRBV7-2 and TRBJ2-7, with 10 bases lining up with TRBD1. CDR3 length: 14 residues. V gave up 5 bases and J gave up 6 bases; unmatched junction bases: 7. Germline V gene data show CDR1 as SGHTA and CDR2 as FQGNSA. CDR3 coding DNA: TGTGCCAGCAGCCACCGACAGGGGGCGGGCGAGCAGTACTTC. It encodes CASSHRQGAGEQYF.

In its sample, this clone was seen once. The chain recombines TRBV27 with TRBJ2-7; possibly TRBD2 for D (6 bases). Trimming removed 3 bases from V and 6 bases from J, with 12 bases in between. Germline V gene data show CDR1 as MNHEY and CDR2 as SMNVEV (reference sequence). This CDR3 is built from 13 residues. Here the CDR3 DNA reads TGTGCCAGCAGTTTCGGAGGGCAGGGCGAGCAGTACTTC. It encodes CASSFGGQGEQYF.

DNA for the CDR3: TGCGCCAGCAGCTTAGCCTGGACAGGGAATGAAAAACTGTTTTTT. Amino acid sequence: CASSLAWTGNEKLFF. The rearrangement joins TRBV5-1 to TRBJ1-4; 8 nucleotides line up with TRBD1. With V trimmed by 2 bases and J by 5 bases, 5 bases remained unmatched. Germline loops: CDR1 SGHRS, CDR2 YFSETQ. The CDR3 contains 15 residues.

The V gene is TRBV19, the J gene TRBJ1-5; 9 bases line up with TRBD1. Germline-derived CDR1 and CDR2 are LNHDA and SQIVND (reference sequence). The CDR3 loop spans 15 amino acids. J was trimmed by 0 bases and V by 4 bases; bases with no gene match: 1. CDR3 loop: CASSTTGGSNQPQHF. The CDR3 nucleotides read TGTGCCAGTAGTACGACAGGGGGTAGCAATCAGCCCCAGCATTTT.

The chain links TRBV7-4 to TRBJ2-7, with TRBD1 matching 7 bases. The CDR3 contains 16 residues. Trimming took 3 bases from V and 2 from J; bases not matched to a gene: 10. The germline V gene encodes CDR1 SGHVT and CDR2 SQSDAQ. This CDR3 reads CASSFTTGDIPYEQYF. The CDR3 DNA is TGTGCCAGCAGCTTTACTACAGGGGATATTCCCTACGAGCAGTACTTC.

This clone has a handful of counts. The chain recombines TRBV28 with TRBJ1-1, with a possible D match to TRBD1 (5 bases). Germline V CDR1 and CDR2: MDHEN, SYDVKM. Trimming cost V 3 bases and J 4 bases, with 12 bases left between them. The CDR3 runs 14 residues. Here the CDR3 reads CASSLGGWVTEAFF. Written as DNA, the CDR3 is TGTGCCAGCAGTTTGGGGGGGTGGGTCACTGAAGCTTTCTTT.

This chain connects TRBV28 to TRBJ1-1; perhaps TRBD1 as D (6 bases). The length of the CDR3 is 16 residues. Trimming pared 5 bases from V and 1 base from J, leaving 17 bases between. CDR1 is MDHEN and CDR2 is SYDVKM in the germline V gene. CDR3 loop: CASSTLRDTPNTEAFF. CDR3 sequence (DNA): TGTGCCAGCAGTACTCTCCGGGACACTCCGAACACTGAAGCTTTCTTT.

This chain links TRBV6-4 with TRBJ2-7; 14 nucleotides align to TRBD2. Trimming cost V 3 bases and J 5 bases; bases outside gene matches: 6. CDR1 is MRHNA and CDR2 is SNTAGT in the germline V gene. The CDR3 has 16 residues. CDR3 nucleotide sequence: TGTGCCAGCAGTGAATCGGGACTAGCGGGAGAGGACGAGCAGTACTTC. It encodes CASSESGLAGEDEQYF.

The chain combines TRBV11-2 with TRBJ2-3, with 8 bases that match TRBD1. Germline V gene sequence: CDR1 SGHAT, CDR2 FQNNGV. The CDR3 extends over 14 amino acids. The trim removed 5 bases at V and 3 bases at J, leaving 4 bases unmatched. The CDR3 loop reads CASSPGQVTDTQYF. As DNA, the CDR3 is TGTGCCAGCAGCCCGGGACAGGTGACAGATACGCAGTATTTT.

This clone was recorded a few times. The chain combines TRBV5-8 with TRBJ1-1; D is ambiguous. The CDR3 has 12 amino acids. Between the trimmed V and J ends, which lost 4 bases and 6 bases, there was a span of 10 bases. Germline CDR1 is SGHTS and CDR2 is YDEGEE. The CDR3 nucleotides read TGTGCCAGCAGCAACATTCCCTCTGAAGCTTTCTTT. It specifies CASSNIPSEAFF. The complete variable domain, with remaining parts taken from reference TRBV5-8 and TRBJ1-1, reads EAGVTQSPTHLIKTRGQQATLRCSPISGHTSVYWYQQALGLGLQFLLWYDEGEERNRGNFPPRFSGRQFPNYSSELNVNALELEDSALYLCASSNIPSEAFFGQGTRLTVV.

The rearrangement uses TRBV5-1 and TRBJ1-1; TRBD1 matches 12 bases. V lost 4 bases, J lost 6 bases, and 4 bases stayed unmatched. The germline CDR1 and CDR2 sequences are SGHRS and YFSETQ. The CDR3 contains 14 residues. CDR3 DNA: TGCGCCAGCAGCCTGGGACAGGGGGCCTCTGAAGCTTTCTTT. It specifies CASSLGQGASEAFF.

This rearrangement joins TRBV11-2 to TRBJ2-1; 8 nucleotides line up with TRBD1. Per germline, CDR1 SGHAT and CDR2 FQNNGV. The CDR3 has 15 residues. Trimming cost V 1 base and J 5 bases; bases outside gene matches: 4. The CDR3 loop is CASSLGQGSNNEQFF. The DNA for the CDR3 is TGTGCCAGCAGCTTAGGACAGGGGAGCAACAATGAGCAGTTCTTC.

In this sample, this clone turned up a few times. The chain recombines TRBV27 with TRBJ1-1; a weak D match, TRBD1 (6 bases). V lost 6 bases, J lost 4 bases, and 12 bases lay in between. The CDR3 contains 13 residues. Germline V lookup: CDR1 MNHEY, CDR2 SMNVEV (reference sequence). CDR3 in DNA: TGTGCCAGCAGAGAACAGGGTCGCACTGAAGCTTTCTTT. It is translated as CASREQGRTEAFF.

V is TRBV19 and J is TRBJ2-1; 8 bases agree with TRBD2. This CDR3 contains 17 residues. Germline V gene lookup returns CDR1 LNHDA and CDR2 SQIVND (reference sequence). V dropped 6 bases and J dropped 0; count of bases not matched to a gene: 10. The DNA of the CDR3 is TGTGCCAGTAGCCCCGTCGGGAGGGGGAGCTCCTACAATGAGCAGTTCTTC. It is translated as CASSPVGRGSSYNEQFF.

This clone was detected only a few times. The chain employs TRBV4-2 and TRBJ2-1; 8 bases line up with TRBD2. The CDR3 is made up of 21 amino acids. CDR1 and CDR2 from the germline V gene are LGHNA and YNFKEQ. The trim removed 0 bases at V and 4 bases at J, leaving 20 bases unmatched. The CDR3 reads CASSQEGGAGGRYNPYNEQFF. The CDR3 DNA follows: TGTGCCAGCAGCCAAGAAGGTGGGGCGGGGGGACGCTATAACCCATACAATGAGCAGTTCTTC.

J is TRBJ2-1 and V is TRBV4-2; the D gene is possibly TRBD2 (6 bases). Looked up from germline, CDR1 is LGHNA and CDR2 is YNFKEQ. Trimming removed 0 bases from V and 2 bases from J, with 14 bases in between. The CDR3 spans 17 residues. The chain's CDR3 is CASSQDLETGAYNEQFF. CDR3 sequence (DNA): TGTGCCAGCAGCCAAGATCTCGAGACGGGAGCCTACAATGAGCAGTTCTTC.

V usage is TRBV28 and J usage is TRBJ2-7, with TRBD1 matching over 7 bases. CDR1 is MDHEN, CDR2 SYDVKM, per germline. With V trimmed by 4 bases and J by 2 bases, 2 bases remained unmatched. The CDR3 runs 13 residues. CDR3 region: CASSWGQPYEQYF. The CDR3 region has the DNA TGTGCCAGCAGTTGGGGACAGCCCTACGAGCAGTACTTC. Full variable domain (rest looked up from reference TRBV28 and TRBJ2-7): DVKVTQSSRYLVKRTGEKVFLECVQDMDHENMFWYRQDPGLGLRLIYFSYDVKMKEKGDIPEGYSVSREKKERFSLILESASTNQTSMYLCASSWGQPYEQYFGPGTRLTVT.

This chain joins TRBV14 and TRBJ2-4; 7 bases are a match to TRBD2. Germline V gene sequence: CDR1 SGHDN, CDR2 FVKESK. V gave up 2 bases and J gave up 0 bases; unmatched junction bases: 10. This CDR3 contains 18 residues. CDR3: CASSQNLIAGLAKNIQYF. CDR3 in DNA: TGTGCCAGCAGCCAAAACCTAATAGCGGGTTTAGCCAAAAACATTCAGTACTTC.

This chain connects TRBV7-9 to TRBJ2-7; D possibly corresponds to TRBD2 (5 bases). Germline V gene data show CDR1 as SEHNR and CDR2 as FQNEAQ (reference sequence). Trimming pared 5 bases from V and 2 bases from J, leaving 13 bases between. CDR3 length: 14 amino acids. CDR3 DNA sequence: TGTGCCAGCAGCCCTGGTGGGCGGGCCTACGAGCAGTACTTC. Protein sequence: CASSPGGRAYEQYF.

V and J are TRBV7-2 and TRBJ2-7, with a weak D call TRBD1 (8 bases). This CDR3 contains 15 residues. Trimming pared 5 bases from V and 4 bases from J, leaving 18 bases between. CDR1 is SGHTA and CDR2 is FQGNSA in the germline V gene. CDR3 bases: TGTGCCAGCAGCCGCAGCGGACAGGGAGGGTACGAGCAGTACTTC. It translates to CASSRSGQGGYEQYF. The whole variable domain, remainder taken from reference TRBV7-2 and TRBJ2-7, is GAGVSQSPSNKVTEKGKDVELRCDPISGHTALYWYRQSLGQGLEFLIYFQGNSAPDKSGLPSDRFSAERTGGSVSTLTIQRTQQEDSAVYLCASSRSGQGGYEQYFGPGTRLTVT.

Regarding this clone: The sample carries other DNA sequences with the same CDR3. This chain joins TRBV25-1 and TRBJ2-7, with 10 bases matching TRBD1. With 2 bases clipped from V and 2 bases from J, the junction kept 3 bases outside the gene matches. Looked up from germline, CDR1 is MGHDK and CDR2 is SYGVNS. The CDR3 is 15 residues long. In DNA, the CDR3 is TGTGCCAGCAGTGAACCCGGGACAGGGGCCTACGAGCAGTACTTC. This sequence encodes CASSEPGTGAYEQYF.

The rearrangement links TRBV4-1 to TRBJ1-5; 10 nucleotides align to TRBD1. CDR1 is MGHRA, CDR2 YSYEKL, per germline. CDR3 length: 16 residues. The V segment lost 0 bases and the J segment 6 bases; nucleotides outside the gene matches: 5. CDR3 nucleotide sequence: TGCGCCAGCAGCCAAGAGGGGACAGGGGTCGGTCAGCCCCAGCATTTT. It specifies CASSQEGTGVGQPQHF.

The gene calls are TRBV29-1 and TRBJ2-7, with 15 bases lining up with TRBD2. From germline, CDR1 is SQVTM and CDR2 ANQGSEA. The length of the CDR3 is 16 residues. Unmatched junction bases numbered 5, after V lost 3 bases and J lost 2 bases. DNA of the CDR3: TGCAGCGTTGATGGACTAGCGGGAGGGAGAACCTACGAGCAGTACTTC. It translates to CSVDGLAGGRTYEQYF.

The J gene is TRBJ2-5, the V gene TRBV6-6; D is unresolved. The DNA end is a closer match to TRBJ2-7, so the J assignment may be wrong. Germline-derived CDR1 and CDR2 are MNHNY and SVGAGI (reference sequence). The CDR3 is 15 residues long. CDR3 coding DNA: TGTGCCAGCAGTTACTCGAATCCCCGGAGATACGAGCAGTACTTC. Translated: CASSYSNPRRYEQYF.

The rearrangement joins TRBV13 to TRBJ2-7; TRBD1 aligns across 10 bases. The trim removed 5 bases at V and 2 bases at J, leaving 9 bases unmatched. The CDR3 totals 16 residues. Germline-derived CDR1 and CDR2 are PRHDT and FYEKMQ (reference sequence). DNA of the CDR3: TGTGCCAGCAGCCCACAAAGGGGGACAGGGGCCTACGAGCAGTACTTC. The encoded protein is CASSPQRGTGAYEQYF.

The chain links TRBV7-2 to TRBJ1-2; maybe TRBD1 (6 bases). CDR3 size: 13 residues. V gave up 5 bases and J gave up 7 bases, with 14 bases separating them. Germline CDR1 SGHTA, CDR2 FQGNSA. The CDR3 DNA reads TGTGCCAGCAGCCCCCGACAGGCGGCTGGCTACACCTTC. Residues: CASSPRQAAGYTF.

The V and J genes are TRBV6-1 and TRBJ2-5; 12 nucleotides agree with TRBD2. Germline CDR1 reads MNHNS; CDR2 reads SASEGT. The ends lost 6 bases at V and 3 bases at J; junction bases unmatched: 5. This CDR3 has 15 residues. CDR3 in DNA: TGTGCCAGCAGCCGGAGACTAGCGGGGGAAGAGACCCAGTACTTC. Its translation: CASSRRLAGEETQYF.

The chain couples TRBV30 to TRBJ2-1, with 15 nucleotides matching TRBD2. Per the germline V gene, CDR1 is GTSNPN and CDR2 is SVGIG (reference sequence). The CDR3 sequence is 16 residues long. V trimming: 5 bases; J trimming: 6 bases; junction bases outside the gene matches: 8. CDR3 DNA: TGTGCCTGGGGACAAGGGACTAGCGGGGGGCGCAATGAGCAGTTCTTC. Protein: CAWGQGTSGGRNEQFF.

The chain carries TRBV4-2 and TRBJ1-1; D unclear. Trimming took off 1 base at V and 0 bases at J, with 6 bases between the two ends. The CDR3 contains 14 residues. Germline V gives CDR1 LGHNA, CDR2 YNFKEQ. As DNA, the CDR3 is TGTGCCAGCAGCCAAGTGCAGATGAACACTGAAGCTTTCTTT. Amino acids: CASSQVQMNTEAFF.